The 9 T cell receptor beta chains below come from one sample, sequenced in a study of cytotoxic CD8 clonotypes in ibrutinib-treated CLL. The protocol was immunoSEQ multiplex PCR, while the TCRdb copy is restricted to in-frame clones and leaves out a portion. This table holds 150,000 to 200,000 clones, 81% found once. The sample was PBMCs, taken after 12 months of ibrutinib treatment. The receptors derive from a human donor with chronic lymphocytic leukemia.

The gene calls are TRBV5-1 and TRBJ1-2; D gene ambiguous. Looked up from germline, CDR1 is SGHRS and CDR2 is YFSETQ. Trimming removed 0 bases at V and 7 bases at J, with 7 bases between. This CDR3 has 12 residues. DNA of the CDR3: TGCGCCAGCAGCTTGGAAAGGGCTGGCTACACCTTC. This codes for CASSLERAGYTF.

V usage is TRBV5-5 and J usage is TRBJ2-2, with D hard to call. Germline values: CDR1 SGHKS, CDR2 YYEKEE (reference sequence). Trimming stripped 7 bases from V and 6 bases from J, with 13 bases between. The CDR3 runs 13 residues. In DNA, the CDR3 is TGTGCCAGCTCCCGACCCTTTTCCGGGGAGCTGTTTTTT. This encodes CASSRPFSGELFF.

The J gene is TRBJ2-2, the V gene TRBV2, with 9 bases fitting TRBD1. Germline lookup yields CDR1 SNHLY and CDR2 FYNNEI. With 11 bases clipped from V and 2 bases from J, the junction kept 6 bases outside the gene matches. The CDR3 covers 14 residues. The CDR3 region has the DNA TGTGCCGAAGGACAGGGGCGAAACACCGGGGAGCTGTTTTTT. This gives the protein CAEGQGRNTGELFF.

This clone was picked up one time. V and J are TRBV7-9 and TRBJ1-3; weak D call: TRBD1 (5 bases). The CDR3 contains 18 residues. Germline V gene data show CDR1 as SEHNR and CDR2 as FQNEAQ (reference sequence). V gave up 1 base and J gave up 0 bases, with 16 bases separating them. Written as DNA, the CDR3 is TGTGCCAGCAGCTTAGGGGACCCCGGATCCCCCTCTGGAAACACCATATATTTT. It yields the protein CASSLGDPGSPSGNTIYF.

J is TRBJ2-7 and V is TRBV5-4, with D maybe TRBD2 (6 bases). The CDR3 is 15 residues long. The V end lost 9 bases, the J end lost 7 bases, and 26 bases lay between the germline ends. Germline V gene lookup returns CDR1 SGHNT and CDR2 YYREEE (reference sequence). The CDR3 nucleotides are TGTGCCATGGCGGCACCTCGCGGGACCTTTAGGGAGCAGTACTTC. It yields the protein CAMAAPRGTFREQYF. The variable domain in full, with the rest retrieved from reference TRBV5-4 and TRBJ2-7, is ETGVTQSPTHLIKTRGQQVTLRCSSQSGHNTVSWYQQALGQGPQFIFQYYREEENGRGNFPPRFSGLQFPNYSSELNVNALELDDSALYLCAMAAPRGTFREQYFGPGTRLTVT.

V is TRBV15 and J is TRBJ2-4; D possibly uses TRBD1 or TRBD2 (5 bases each). The CDR3 is made up of 13 amino acids. Trimming pared 0 bases from V and 10 bases from J, leaving 10 bases between. Germline V gene sequence: CDR1 LNHNV, CDR2 YYDKDF (reference sequence). The CDR3: CATSRDRGRIQYF. The CDR3 coding sequence is TGTGCCACCAGCAGAGATCGGGGCCGTATTCAGTACTTC.

This clone was counted a few times. The CDR3 reads CASSLGGGAYGYTF. The CDR3, as DNA: TGTGCCAGCAGCTTAGGGGGCGGGGCCTATGGCTACACCTTC. V is TRBV7-9 and J is TRBJ1-2, with D perhaps TRBD1 (5 bases). V lost 1 base, J lost 4 bases, and 10 bases lay in between. This CDR3 contains 14 residues. Per germline, CDR1 SEHNR and CDR2 FQNEAQ (reference sequence).

The gene calls are TRBV9 and TRBJ2-5, with 8 bases fitting TRBD1. The V and J ends lost 0 bases and 2 bases, in that order; junction bases with no gene match: 3. The CDR3 totals 15 residues. Germline CDR1 and CDR2: SGDLS and YYNGEE. In nucleotides, the CDR3 is TGTGCCAGCAGCGTAGGCAGGACAGGGCAAGAGACCCAGTACTTC. Its protein product is CASSVGRTGQETQYF.

The chain links TRBV11-2 to TRBJ2-7; TRBD2 matches at 11 bases. CDR1 SGHAT and CDR2 FQNNGV come from the germline V gene. With V trimmed by 3 bases and J by 4 bases, 8 bases remained unmatched. The CDR3 spans 16 residues. The CDR3 here is CASSFSLAGVGYEQYF. CDR3 bases: TGTGCCAGCAGCTTCTCACTAGCGGGAGTAGGATACGAGCAGTACTTC.